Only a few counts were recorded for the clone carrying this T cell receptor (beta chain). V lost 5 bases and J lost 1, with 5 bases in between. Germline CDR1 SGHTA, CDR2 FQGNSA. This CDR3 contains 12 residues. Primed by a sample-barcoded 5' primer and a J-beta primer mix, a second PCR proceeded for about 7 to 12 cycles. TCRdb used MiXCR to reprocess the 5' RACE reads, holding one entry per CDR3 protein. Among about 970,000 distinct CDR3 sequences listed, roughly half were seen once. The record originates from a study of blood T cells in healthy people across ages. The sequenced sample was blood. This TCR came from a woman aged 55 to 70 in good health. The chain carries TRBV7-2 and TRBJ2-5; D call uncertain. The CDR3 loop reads CASSAAQETQYF. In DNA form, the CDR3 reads TGTGCCAGCAGCGCGGCCCAAGAGACCCAGTACTTC.